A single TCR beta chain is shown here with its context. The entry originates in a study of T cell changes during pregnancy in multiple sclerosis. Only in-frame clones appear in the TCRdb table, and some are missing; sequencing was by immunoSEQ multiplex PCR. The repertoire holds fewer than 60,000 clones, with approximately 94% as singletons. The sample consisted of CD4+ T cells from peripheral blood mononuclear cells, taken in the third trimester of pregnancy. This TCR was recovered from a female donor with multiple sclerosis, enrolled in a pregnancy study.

This CDR3 reads CASSLGPGSNSPLHF. CDR3 sequence (DNA): TGTGCCAGCAGCTTAGGGCCAGGTTCCAATTCACCCCTCCACTTT. V is TRBV7-9 and J is TRBJ1-6; D not certain. Looked up from germline, CDR1 is SEHNR and CDR2 is FQNEAQ (reference sequence). V lost 1 base and J 7 bases, leaving 11 bases between the germline ends. The CDR3 extends over 15 amino acids.